The rows below give T cell receptor beta chains drawn from one sample of a study of identical twins. Using its own MiXCR run on the 5' RACE reads, TCRdb lists one record per CDR3 protein. The sample gives about 340,000 distinct CDR3 sequences, 12% of which show up once; around 7.2% is in the top ten. The sample also formed part of further work on yellow fever vaccine responses in identical twins.

Sequenced sample: CD8+ T cells sorted from blood. All receptors come from a woman between 18 and 29 years old in good health. Each CDR3 is given without its conserved first and last residue.

j_gene: TRBJ2-1
v_gene: TRBV7-9
CDR3aa: ASSSPAESIYNEQF

j_gene: TRBJ1-2
v_gene: TRBV12-3/TRBV12-4
CDR3aa: ASSLSRGSKGYT

j_gene: TRBJ2-1
v_gene: TRBV20-1
CDR3aa: SARVGSGDYSSFSEF

j_gene: TRBJ2-1
v_gene: TRBV7-9
CDR3aa: ASSRRGGQGDNEQF

j_gene: TRBJ2-7
v_gene: TRBV6-5
CDR3aa: ASSYAPGVVYEQY

j_gene: TRBJ2-1
v_gene: TRBV19
CDR3aa: ASSILAGVIYNEQF

j_gene: TRBJ2-7
v_gene: TRBV6-5
CDR3aa: ASSYREEGTYEQY

j_gene: TRBJ2-7
v_gene: TRBV28
CDR3aa: ASSLSGSSTEQY

j_gene: TRBJ1-1
v_gene: TRBV5-1
CDR3aa: ASSLVGAGGTEAF

j_gene: TRBJ1-3
v_gene: TRBV4-1
CDR3aa: ASSQDMGPGNTIY

j_gene: TRBJ2-5
v_gene: TRBV7-8
CDR3aa: ASSPGRAGERETQY

j_gene: TRBJ2-7
v_gene: TRBV7-9
CDR3aa: ASSPGTPTYEQY

j_gene: TRBJ1-2
v_gene: TRBV29-1
CDR3aa: SVFGGVNYGYT

j_gene: TRBJ2-7
v_gene: TRBV10-2
CDR3aa: ASFYTFWGLSKQY

j_gene: TRBJ1-2
v_gene: TRBV5-1
CDR3aa: ASSLEAGSYGYT

j_gene: TRBJ2-1
v_gene: TRBV15
CDR3aa: ATSGEMGLTITGEQF

j_gene: TRBJ2-1
v_gene: TRBV28
CDR3aa: ASSLISGRAGNEQF

j_gene: TRBJ2-2
v_gene: TRBV4-1
CDR3aa: ASSHGTATGELF

j_gene: TRBJ2-7
v_gene: TRBV5-1
CDR3aa: ASSLAEGLTEQY

j_gene: TRBJ2-7
v_gene: TRBV5-1
CDR3aa: ASSFGGPVYEQY

j_gene: TRBJ2-3
v_gene: TRBV7-2
CDR3aa: ASSLHYGRDTQY

j_gene: TRBJ1-1
v_gene: TRBV7-6
CDR3aa: ASSHRRAGGNTEAF

j_gene: TRBJ2-3
v_gene: TRBV13
CDR3aa: ASSASGGGTDTQY

j_gene: TRBJ2-1
v_gene: TRBV6-4
CDR3aa: ASSDSGQESNEQF

j_gene: TRBJ2-2
v_gene: TRBV28
CDR3aa: ASRTGPPTSRAGTGELF

j_gene: TRBJ2-7
v_gene: TRBV12-3/TRBV12-4
CDR3aa: ASSPDRYEQY

j_gene: TRBJ2-5
v_gene: TRBV27
CDR3aa: ASRDRVTETQY

j_gene: TRBJ1-5
v_gene: TRBV12-3/TRBV12-4
CDR3aa: ASSLSEYSNQPQH

j_gene: TRBJ2-1
v_gene: TRBV29-1
CDR3aa: SVEEGGSARQF

j_gene: TRBJ2-3
v_gene: TRBV29-1
CDR3aa: SLDRGSTDTQY

j_gene: TRBJ2-4
v_gene: TRBV11-1
CDR3aa: ASSSEGEAGGLAKNIQY

j_gene: TRBJ2-1
v_gene: TRBV4-1
CDR3aa: ASSREPGLATNNEQF

j_gene: TRBJ1-3
v_gene: TRBV11-2
CDR3aa: ASSRLEAYSGNTIY

j_gene: TRBJ2-7
v_gene: TRBV15
CDR3aa: ATSSGQWDYEQY

j_gene: TRBJ2-7
v_gene: TRBV20-1
CDR3aa: SAREGGIYEQY

j_gene: TRBJ2-1
v_gene: TRBV29-1
CDR3aa: SVESSGRLIEQF

j_gene: TRBJ1-1
v_gene: TRBV5-1
CDR3aa: ASSLSSGLNTEAF

j_gene: TRBJ1-2
v_gene: TRBV20-1
CDR3aa: SASEPTLYGYT

j_gene: TRBJ2-5
v_gene: TRBV13
CDR3aa: ASSFLSQETQY

j_gene: TRBJ2-3
v_gene: TRBV20-1
CDR3aa: SAPGLAGYSTDTQY

j_gene: TRBJ2-3
v_gene: TRBV7-2
CDR3aa: ASWLAGGPYTDTQY

j_gene: TRBJ2-7
v_gene: TRBV5-1
CDR3aa: ASSLTGANELYHYEQY

j_gene: TRBJ2-5
v_gene: TRBV12-3/TRBV12-4
CDR3aa: ASSSDRAQETQY

j_gene: TRBJ1-1
v_gene: TRBV7-9
CDR3aa: ASRPGTGFTEAF

j_gene: TRBJ1-2
v_gene: TRBV12-3/TRBV12-4
CDR3aa: ASSLMAGNNYGYT

j_gene: TRBJ2-7
v_gene: TRBV2
CDR3aa: ASRAPGLAGYEQY

j_gene: TRBJ1-2
v_gene: TRBV12-3/TRBV12-4
CDR3aa: ASSTALSGTIYGYT

j_gene: TRBJ2-1
v_gene: TRBV5-1
CDR3aa: ASTERTSSYNEQF

j_gene: TRBJ2-3
v_gene: TRBV5-1
CDR3aa: ASSLVRGAPGTDTQY